The 20 T cell receptor beta chains presented below share a single source sample, sequenced in a study of response to subunit inactivated influenza vaccine. One entry per CDR3 protein results from TCRdb running MiXCR on the RT-PCR reads. The sample holds 150,000 to 200,000 distinct CDR3 sequences, roughly a tenth seen once. This specimen was non-naive T cells sorted from PBMCs, taken roughly 47 days after vaccination. The receptors originated from a man aged 50 to 60 who received an inactivated influenza vaccine.

This clonotype was counted between two and nine times. This sequence joins TRBV5-6 and TRBJ1-4, with a tentative D call TRBD1 (5 bases). This CDR3 region has 14 residues. Germline-derived CDR1 and CDR2 are SGHDT and YYEEEE. Trimming pared 4 bases from V and 10 bases from J, leaving 17 bases between. This chain's CDR3 is CASSGLGLRGKLFF. In DNA form, the CDR3 reads TGTGCCAGCAGCGGCCTGGGACTGAGGGGAAAACTGTTTTTT.

This clonotype was seen repeatedly, ten times or more. This rearrangement joins TRBV2 to TRBJ2-3; 7 bases line up with TRBD1. CDR3 length: 14 amino acids. The J segment lost 6 bases and the V segment lost 6 bases, leaving 9 bases of the junction unmatched. Germline V gene lookup returns CDR1 SNHLY and CDR2 FYNNEI. The CDR3 protein is CASRRDSSPDTQYF. DNA for the CDR3: TGTGCCAGCAGGAGGGACAGCTCACCGGATACGCAGTATTTT.

The chain links TRBV7-9 to TRBJ2-7; possibly TRBD2 for D (6 bases). Trimming shortened V by 3 bases and J by 1 base, and 13 bases separated the two germline ends. The germline gives CDR1 SEHNR, CDR2 FQNEAQ (reference sequence). The CDR3 is made up of 15 amino acids. Here the CDR3 DNA reads TGTGCCAGCAGCTTCCCGGGGGACTTGTCCTACGAGCAGTACTTC. This translates into CASSFPGDLSYEQYF.

This clonotype was seen ten or more times. This chain uses TRBV9 with TRBJ2-5; D not certain. V was pared by 0 bases and J by 0 bases, with 9 bases between. Looked up from germline, CDR1 is SGDLS and CDR2 is YYNGEE. This CDR3 has 15 residues. The CDR3 bases are TGTGCCAGCAGCGTAGGAAATCCCAACCAAGAGACCCAGTACTTC. This sequence encodes CASSVGNPNQETQYF.

This clonotype was found a few times. This chain links TRBV7-8 with TRBJ2-1; TRBD1 agrees at 10 bases. Germline CDR1 is SGHVS and CDR2 is FQNEAQ. The ends lost 0 bases at V and 4 bases at J; junction bases unmatched: 0. The CDR3 has 15 residues. CDR3: CASSLAGQGYNEQFF. CDR3 nucleotides: TGTGCCAGCAGCTTAGCGGGACAGGGGTACAATGAGCAGTTCTTC.

This clonotype has ten or more counts. The chain uses TRBV20-1 and TRBJ2-1; possibly TRBD1 or TRBD2 for D (6 bases each). Trimming cost V 3 bases and J 7 bases, with 16 bases left between them. Germline CDR1 DFQATT, CDR2 SNEGSKA (reference sequence). The CDR3 is 14 amino acids. CDR3 sequence (DNA): TGCAGTGCTAGTAGGAGGGGGAGCCTAAATGAGCAGTTCTTC. Amino acid sequence: CSASRRGSLNEQFF.

This clonotype was counted a few times. The chain's CDR3 is CASSLMGGSSYNEQFF. CDR3 sequence (DNA): TGTGCCAGCAGCTTAATGGGCGGTAGCTCCTACAATGAGCAGTTCTTC. The V gene is TRBV7-2, the J gene TRBJ2-1; no definite D call. The CDR3 runs to 16 residues. Germline lookup yields CDR1 SGHTA and CDR2 FQGNSA. V dropped 2 bases and J dropped 0 bases, with 11 bases sitting between them.

This clonotype has more than one count but fewer than ten. CDR3 residues: CSASLSFNQPQHF. The CDR3 DNA reads TGCAGTGCTAGTCTCAGCTTCAATCAGCCCCAGCATTTT. The chain couples TRBV20-1 to TRBJ1-5; D remains ambiguous. The CDR3 has 13 amino acids. Trimming shortened V by 3 bases and J by 3 bases, and 9 bases separated the two germline ends. Per the germline V gene, CDR1 is DFQATT and CDR2 is SNEGSKA (reference sequence).

This clonotype was counted a single time. V usage is TRBV7-2 and J usage is TRBJ2-3, with 7 bases aligning to TRBD1. This CDR3 has 15 residues. The trim removed 2 bases at V and 5 bases at J, leaving 7 bases unmatched. Germline V gene lookup returns CDR1 SGHTA and CDR2 FQGNSA. CDR3 loop: CASSLPLTGVDTQYF. The CDR3 DNA reads as TGTGCCAGCAGCTTACCACTAACAGGGGTAGATACGCAGTATTTT.

A few counts support this clonotype. V usage is TRBV2 and J usage is TRBJ2-1; 7 bases map to TRBD1. The CDR3 is 16 amino acids. V shed 7 bases and J 0 bases; nucleotides not matched to a gene: 9. CDR1 SNHLY and CDR2 FYNNEI come from the germline V gene. The CDR3 region has the DNA TGTGCCAGCATGGGACAGCTACTCAGCTCCTACAATGAGCAGTTCTTC. It encodes CASMGQLLSSYNEQFF.

This clonotype occurred many times. This chain connects TRBV7-2 to TRBJ1-5; 7 bases align to TRBD1. The CDR3 runs to 15 residues. Germline V CDR1 and CDR2: SGHTA, FQGNSA. Trimming took 1 base from V and 4 from J; bases not matched to a gene: 4. CDR3 bases: TGTGCCAGCAGCTTAGTTAGGGGGCCGAATCAGCCCCAGCATTTT. Translation gives CASSLVRGPNQPQHF.

This clonotype was found a few times. The chain employs TRBV20-1 and TRBJ2-7; D is undetermined. Trimming took 0 bases from V and 5 from J, leaving 14 bases between them. Germline-derived CDR1 and CDR2 are DFQATT and SNEGSKA (reference sequence). CDR3 length: 14 residues. As DNA, the CDR3 is TGCAGTGCTAGAGAGCACGACTTCCGCGACGAGCAGTACTTC. It encodes CSAREHDFRDEQYF.

About this clonotype itself: A much more abundant neighbour one base away suggests this may be a read error. This chain connects TRBV5-6 to TRBJ2-1, with D unresolved. The V end lost 2 bases, the J end lost 0 bases, and 9 bases lay between the germline ends. CDR3 length: 15 residues. CDR1 SGHDT and CDR2 YYEEEE come from the germline V gene. This chain's CDR3 is CASSFRSCSYNEQFF. The CDR3 DNA is TGTGCCAGCAGCTTTCGCTCATGCTCCTACAATGAGCAGTTCTTC.

This clonotype was detected only a few times. This chain joins TRBV20-1 and TRBJ1-6; tentative D call: TRBD1 (5 bases). Germline V gives CDR1 DFQATT, CDR2 SNEGSKA (reference sequence). This CDR3 comprises 15 residues. V was trimmed by 7 bases and J by 5 bases, leaving 18 bases between them. The CDR3 bases are TGCAGTGTTACCCTAACCGGGACGGATAATTCACCCCTCCACTTT. It is translated as CSVTLTGTDNSPLHF.

This clonotype showed up many times. The rearrangement uses TRBV15 and TRBJ1-6; TRBD1 might be the D (6 bases). From germline, CDR1 is LNHNV and CDR2 YYDKDF (reference sequence). This CDR3 has 14 amino acids. Trimming left V 3 bases short and J 9 bases short, with 12 bases between. CDR3 residues: CATSSTGSRSPLHF. CDR3 coding DNA: TGTGCCACCAGCAGCACAGGGAGCCGTTCACCCCTCCACTTT. Full variable domain (outside the CDR3, taken from reference TRBV15 and TRBJ1-6): DAMVIQNPRYQVTQFGKPVTLSCSQTLNHNVMYWYQQKSSQAPKLLFHYYDKDFNNEADTPDNFQSRRPNTSFCFLDIRSPGLGDTAMYLCATSSTGSRSPLHFGNGTRLTVT.

This chain joins TRBV18 and TRBJ1-2; 11 nucleotides line up with TRBD1. The ends lost 3 bases at V and 4 bases at J; junction bases unmatched: 4. Germline CDR1 and CDR2: KGHSH and LQKENI. There are 15 residues in the CDR3. The DNA for the CDR3 is TGTGCCAGCTCACCCGGGACAGGGGGAGCCTATGGCTACACCTTC. Protein: CASSPGTGGAYGYTF.

This clonotype was counted a few times. The chain carries TRBV14 and TRBJ2-5; D possibly uses TRBD1 or TRBD2 (5 bases each). Trimming stripped 1 base from V and 5 bases from J, with 14 bases between. This CDR3 is 15 amino acids long. The germline gives CDR1 SGHDN, CDR2 FVKESK. DNA of the CDR3: TGTGCCAGCAGCCAAGCCCGGGGCTTCAGGGAGACCCAGTACTTC. Translating it yields CASSQARGFRETQYF.

This clonotype occurred many times. The V call is TRBV12-3 or TRBV12-4, the J call TRBJ2-5; possibly TRBD1 or TRBD2 for D (5 bases each). The CDR3 covers 15 residues. With 4 bases removed from V and 5 bases from J, the gap between germline ends came to 17 bases. CDR3 in amino acids: CASSSPRFWGETQYF. DNA of the CDR3: TGTGCCAGCAGTTCCCCGCGGTTTTGGGGGGAGACCCAGTACTTC.

The rearrangement joins TRBV10-3 to TRBJ1-6, with no clear D. CDR3 length: 15 amino acids. Germline CDR1 ENHRY, CDR2 SYGVKD. The V end was cut by 0 bases, the J end by 8 bases, with 11 bases between. The CDR3 DNA reads as TGTGCCATCAGTGAGTCTCGTGGGGATGATTCACCCCTCCACTTT. Its translation is CAISESRGDDSPLHF.

This clonotype occurred a few times. The V and J genes are TRBV20-1 and TRBJ1-6; D is possibly TRBD1 (6 bases). Germline V gene data show CDR1 as DFQATT and CDR2 as SNEGSKA (reference sequence). The V and J ends lost 1 base and 5 bases respectively, with 12 bases between them. The CDR3 totals 15 residues. This chain's CDR3 is CSARVWAGDNSPLHF. The DNA of the CDR3 is TGCAGTGCTAGAGTTTGGGCAGGGGATAATTCACCCCTCCACTTT.